Below are 24 T cell receptor beta chains sequenced from a single sample in a study of T cell clusters in autoimmune cytopenias. About 39,000 genome equivalents of blood DNA were amplified for TRB. TRB was amplified by touch-down multiplex PCR, primer pools A and B combined. Reprocessing the multiplex PCR reads, TCRdb reports a single entry for every CDR3 protein and omits DNA. This listing includes about 4,800 distinct CDR3 sequences. The data were also submitted as part of a second study, on T cell repertoires in aging, cancer and after chemotherapy.

Material: peripheral blood. These receptors were taken from a human donor in good health.

This clonotype shows up as medium-sized by frequency. V and J are TRBV27 and TRBJ2-5. The CDR3 spans 15 residues. Germline-derived CDR1 and CDR2 are MNHEY and SMNVEV (reference sequence). The CDR3 loop reads CASSLSWIAQETQYF.

The chain uses TRBV20-1 and TRBJ2-1; the D call from TCRdb, TRBD1, cannot be confirmed without DNA. The CDR3 has 12 amino acids. Germline values: CDR1 DFQATT, CDR2 SNEGSKA (reference sequence). The CDR3: CSAPGQSREQFF.

This clonotype registers medium-sized (0.01 to 0.1%) by frequency. The chain uses TRBV5-4 and TRBJ2-7. CDR3 size: 12 residues. CDR1 SGHNT and CDR2 YYREEE come from the germline V gene (reference sequence). CDR3: CASSFGDYEQYF.

By frequency, this clonotype is medium-sized. This chain uses TRBV7-9 with TRBJ2-2; TCRdb selects TRBD2, and the lack of DNA leaves this call unchecked. CDR3 length: 16 amino acids. The germline gives CDR1 SEHNR, CDR2 FQNEAQ (reference sequence). The CDR3 sequence is CASSLGSLAGAGELFF.

Measured by frequency, this clonotype is medium-sized (0.01 to 0.1%). The rearrangement links TRBV10-3 to TRBJ2-3; TCRdb calls TRBD2, which cannot be checked without DNA. This CDR3 region has 16 residues. Germline lookup yields CDR1 ENHRY and CDR2 SYGVKD. CDR3 amino acids: CAISPFSGKVTDTQYF.

This clonotype is classed as medium-sized by frequency. The V call is TRBV6-1, the J call TRBJ2-1. The CDR3 consists of 14 residues. Per the germline V gene, CDR1 is MNHNS and CDR2 is SASEGT. The CDR3 reads CASRDLGNYNEQFF.

This clonotype counts as medium-sized by frequency. V gene TRBV6-4 combines with J gene TRBJ2-1; TCRdb picks TRBD1, but there is no DNA to check that call. This CDR3 is built from 15 residues. From germline, CDR1 is MRHNA and CDR2 SNTAGT. CDR3 region: CASSEGEGSYNEQFF.

The chain employs TRBV20-1 and TRBJ1-4. The germline V gene has CDR1 DFQATT and CDR2 SNEGSKA (reference sequence). The CDR3 is 14 amino acids. The CDR3 region is CSARDGQGGEKLFF.

Its frequency marks this clonotype as medium-sized (0.01 to 0.1%). CDR3 residues: CASNSGRAGNIQYF. The chain is built from TRBV12-3 or TRBV12-4 and TRBJ2-4; TCRdb's D gene call, TRBD2, goes unchecked for lack of DNA. CDR3 size: 14 residues.

This clonotype is called medium-sized (0.01 to 0.1%) based on its frequency. The chain joins TRBV29-1 to TRBJ2-3; no DNA is available, so the TRBD1 call from TCRdb remains unchecked. CDR1 and CDR2 (germline): SQVTM, ANQGSEA. The CDR3 covers 15 residues. CDR3 amino acids: CSVPTPGTLTDTQYF.

According to its frequency, this clonotype is medium-sized. V is TRBV5-6 and J is TRBJ1-2; TCRdb's D call, TRBD1, is unchecked because there is no DNA. The CDR3 totals 17 residues. The germline V gene encodes CDR1 SGHDT and CDR2 YYEEEE. CDR3 loop: CASSQEVGQGPPYGYTF.

By frequency, this clonotype registers medium-sized. V usage is TRBV7-9 and J usage is TRBJ2-2; TCRdb designates TRBD1, a call that cannot be tested without DNA. The CDR3 contains 17 residues. CDR1 SEHNR and CDR2 FQNEAQ come from the germline V gene (reference sequence). CDR3: CASSPLSSLANTGELFF.

Measured by frequency, this clonotype is medium-sized. The J gene is TRBJ2-1, the V gene TRBV6-1; TCRdb returns TRBD2, unconfirmable since there is no DNA. From germline, CDR1 is MNHNS and CDR2 SASEGT. The CDR3 is 19 amino acids. The CDR3 spells CASRGLAGGKRWSYNEQFF.

The chain recombines TRBV5-6 with TRBJ2-4; the TCRdb D gene call, TRBD1, has no DNA to confirm it. Germline V gene lookup returns CDR1 SGHDT and CDR2 YYEEEE. This CDR3 has 16 residues. The CDR3 sequence is CASSRGYFGRGNIQYF.

This clonotype is identified as medium-sized from frequency. This sequence joins TRBV19 and TRBJ1-6; TCRdb's D call of TRBD1 is untestable without DNA. Germline CDR1 reads LNHDA; CDR2 reads SQIVND (reference sequence). The CDR3 is 12 amino acids. The CDR3 reads CASSIWGSPLHF.

The chain uses TRBV5-1 and TRBJ2-3. The CDR3 runs 14 residues. CDR1 and CDR2 from the germline V gene are SGHRS and YFSETQ. CDR3 sequence: CASSPSALEDTQYF.

In terms of frequency, this clonotype is medium-sized (0.01 to 0.1%). The V call is TRBV24-1, the J call TRBJ2-5; the TRBD1 assignment by TCRdb is unverifiable without DNA. Per germline, CDR1 KGHDR and CDR2 SFDVKD. CDR3 length: 21 residues. This CDR3 reads CATSDIIGTGISGLYQETQYF.

This clonotype is deemed medium-sized by its frequency. The genes are TRBV7-9 and TRBJ2-5; as DNA is missing, the TRBD1 call by TCRdb cannot be tested. CDR1 is SEHNR, CDR2 FQNEAQ, per germline (reference sequence). This CDR3 region has 12 residues. CDR3: CASSLEGGTQYF.

The chain couples TRBV27 to TRBJ1-1; TCRdb returns TRBD1, unconfirmable since there is no DNA. The CDR3 is made up of 13 amino acids. Germline CDR1 reads MNHEY; CDR2 reads SMNVEV (reference sequence). The CDR3 sequence is CASSLSNLGQAFF.

This clonotype is labeled medium-sized based on frequency. The rearrangement joins TRBV5-6 to TRBJ2-7; TCRdb outputs TRBD2, but without DNA this stays unchecked. The CDR3 has 16 residues. Germline values: CDR1 SGHDT, CDR2 YYEEEE. CDR3 region: CASSLVTSGGGREQYF.

This chain's CDR3 is CASSQWGGGQGSYEQYF. The rearrangement uses TRBV4-2 and TRBJ2-7; TCRdb's D gene call, TRBD2, goes unchecked for lack of DNA. This CDR3 spans 17 amino acids. Germline CDR1 LGHNA, CDR2 YNFKEQ.

J is TRBJ1-2 and V is TRBV20-1; there is no DNA to check the TCRdb D call of TRBD1. CDR1 and CDR2 from the germline V gene are DFQATT and SNEGSKA (reference sequence). The CDR3 loop spans 14 amino acids. CDR3 region: CSARVLDRLNGYTF.

Considering frequency, this clonotype is medium-sized. The J gene is TRBJ1-6, the V gene TRBV27. Germline V gene data show CDR1 as MNHEY and CDR2 as SMNVEV (reference sequence). CDR3 length: 15 residues. CDR3 sequence reads: CASSLSSWKNSPLHF.

In terms of frequency, this clonotype is medium-sized. V is TRBV6-6 and J is TRBJ2-3; absent DNA, TCRdb's TRBD1 call cannot be checked. Germline V gene sequence: CDR1 MNHNY, CDR2 SVGAGI (reference sequence). CDR3 size: 15 residues. The CDR3 sequence is CASSYQGADTDTQYF.